This T cell receptor beta chain was sequenced during a study of OX40 agonist ivuxolimab in advanced cancers. Overall study results and limits: Clonal expansion was among the lowest in partial responders at 0.1-3.0 mg/kg, especially CD8+.

Germline V gene sequence: CDR1 SGHTA, CDR2 FQGNSA. The CDR3 has 17 residues. The table came from immunoSEQ multiplex PCR; TCRdb's copy has only in-frame clones and leaves some out. Of tens of thousands of clones listed, 90% to 95% are singletons. Worth noting for this clone: The antigen remains unidentified.

The sequence came from an adult with an advanced solid tumor such as melanoma, head and neck, liver or kidney cancer. The source was CD4+ or CD8+ T cells sorted from blood, collected in a trial of the OX40 agonist ivuxolimab. The chain has TRBV7-2 and TRBJ2-5; D may be TRBD1 (6 bases). The DNA end lines up better with TRBJ2-7; the J call may be wrong. DNA for the CDR3: TGTGCCAGCAGCTTAGGGCCCACTACAGGGAACGTCTACGAGCAGTACTTC. Its translation: CASSLGPTTGNVYEQYF.